The 10 T cell receptor beta chains given below trace back to one sample, sequenced in a study of shared clonotypes between healthy human individuals. The repertoire was sequenced with immunoSEQ multiplex PCR; TCRdb's copy has only in-frame clones and lacks some. The data hold 180,000 or so clones, with 85% to 95% observed a single time. The specimen was naive CD4+ T cells sorted from blood. Subset meaning: CD45RA+ positively selected. These receptors all come from a woman in her 30s in good health.

The rearrangement uses TRBV9 and TRBJ2-1, with 8 bases matching TRBD2. Germline CDR1 reads SGDLS; CDR2 reads YYNGEE. This CDR3 has 15 residues. After removal of 1 base from V and 9 bases from J, the junction contained 9 bases not matched to a gene. In DNA, the CDR3 is TGTGCCAGCAGCGTAAGTGGGACTAGTACCGGTGAGCAGTTCTTC. It specifies CASSVSGTSTGEQFF. Complete variable domain (other parts from reference TRBV9 and TRBJ2-1): DSGVTQTPKHLITATGQRVTLRCSPRSGDLSVYWYQQSLDQGLQFLIQYYNGEERAKGNILERFSAQQFPDLHSELNLSSLELGDSALYFCASSVSGTSTGEQFFGPGTRLTVL.

The V gene is TRBV7-8, the J gene TRBJ2-5, with TRBD1 identical over 8 bases. This CDR3 has 18 residues. Germline V CDR1 and CDR2: SGHVS, FQNEAQ. J gave up 5 bases and V 6 bases, and 20 bases lay outside the gene matches. CDR3 amino acids: CASRLRRPRTGRMETQYF. CDR3 coding DNA: TGTGCCAGCAGATTACGCCGACCCAGGACAGGGCGGATGGAGACCCAGTACTTC.

The chain links TRBV19 to TRBJ1-5, with TRBD1 identical over 9 bases. Germline lookup yields CDR1 LNHDA and CDR2 SQIVND (reference sequence). The CDR3 has 18 amino acids. Unmatched junction bases numbered 12, after V lost 5 bases and J lost 1 base. CDR3 DNA sequence: TGTGCCAGTAGTCCCCTTGGACAGGGGATAGGGAGCAATCAGCCCCAGCATTTT. It yields the protein CASSPLGQGIGSNQPQHF. Full variable domain (missing parts from reference TRBV19 and TRBJ1-5): DGGITQSPKYLFRKEGQNVTLSCEQNLNHDAMYWYRQDPGQGLRLIYYSQIVNDFQKGDIAEGYSVSREKKESFPLTVTSAQKNPTAFYLCASSPLGQGIGSNQPQHFGDGTRLSIL.

The chain has TRBV27 and TRBJ1-2, with TRBD1 identical over 7 bases. The V and J ends lost 1 base and 6 bases, in that order; junction bases with no gene match: 11. The CDR3 runs to 16 residues. Per the germline V gene, CDR1 is MNHEY and CDR2 is SMNVEV (reference sequence). CDR3 sequence reads: CASSLYSYRGADGYTF. The DNA of the CDR3 is TGTGCCAGCAGTTTATACTCGTACAGGGGCGCCGATGGCTACACCTTC.

This chain joins TRBV19 and TRBJ2-1, with TRBD2 matching over 8 bases. V lost 8 bases, J lost 0 bases, and 9 bases stayed unmatched. The CDR3 has 16 amino acids. Germline assignment: CDR1 LNHDA and CDR2 SQIVND (reference sequence). The CDR3 reads CASRRTGGSSYNEQFF. In DNA form, the CDR3 reads TGTGCCAGTCGACGCACGGGGGGGAGCTCCTACAATGAGCAGTTCTTC.

V usage is TRBV11-2 and J usage is TRBJ1-2; 12 bases align to TRBD1. Trimming removed 6 bases from V and 3 bases from J; junction bases left unmatched: 5. CDR1 SGHAT and CDR2 FQNNGV come from the germline V gene. The CDR3 extends over 15 amino acids. This CDR3 is CASSAGTGGHYGYTF. CDR3 DNA: TGTGCCAGCAGTGCCGGGACAGGGGGCCACTATGGCTACACCTTC.

J is TRBJ2-3 and V is TRBV4-2, with 9 positions matching TRBD2. The trim removed 0 bases at V and 4 bases at J, leaving 5 bases unmatched. CDR1 and CDR2 from the germline V gene are LGHNA and YNFKEQ. CDR3 length equals 16 residues. The CDR3 DNA reads as TGTGCCAGCAGCCAAGACTGGACTAGCGCCCCAGATACGCAGTATTTT. It yields the protein CASSQDWTSAPDTQYF.

The chain links TRBV5-1 to TRBJ1-3; no clear D gene. The germline V gene encodes CDR1 SGHRS and CDR2 YFSETQ. Trimming took 4 bases from V and 5 from J, leaving 16 bases between them. This CDR3 has 15 amino acids. Written as DNA, the CDR3 is TGCGCCAGCAGCCCCTTCGCAAACAACAGAAACACCATATATTTT. It encodes CASSPFANNRNTIYF.

J is TRBJ2-7 and V is TRBV14; 11 nucleotides agree with TRBD1. Trimming took 3 bases from V and 2 from J; bases not matched to a gene: 3. Germline-derived CDR1 and CDR2 are SGHDN and FVKESK. The CDR3 has 15 amino acids. The CDR3 DNA sequence: TGTGCCAGCAGCCACCCGGGACAGGGGGCCTACGAGCAGTACTTC. Protein product: CASSHPGQGAYEQYF.

The CDR3 spells CASSPVGPSANTEAFF. DNA for the CDR3: TGTGCCAGCAGTCCCGTCGGGCCGTCGGCGAACACTGAAGCTTTCTTT. The rearrangement links TRBV28 to TRBJ1-1; D remains unclear. The V end was cut by 5 bases, the J end by 1 base, with 17 bases between. This CDR3 is 16 amino acids long. The germline V gene encodes CDR1 MDHEN and CDR2 SYDVKM.